This T cell receptor (beta chain) was observed in a study of T cells in women clearing cervical HPV infection. Study in general: Controls' single incident HPV16 infection cleared within 12 months without precancer. Case blood was drawn a median about 150 days after lesion detection. HLA type stays a possible confounder, typing being limited.

Some clones are missing from TCRdb's copy, which holds only in-frame ones; the method was immunoSEQ multiplex PCR. The sample holds 25,000 to 30,000 clones. Sequencing input: blood buffy coat. The sequence came from a woman aged 18 to 75 with a cervical HPV16 infection that either progressed to CIN3+ or cleared (not recorded which).

The part of the CDR3 DNA that was read is TGCGCCAGCAGCCTCCTATCGGGCACCGGGGAG. Protein product: CASSLLSGTGE. In full, the CDR3 is CASSLLSGTGELFF. The genes are TRBV5-1 and TRBJ2-2; the D is unclear. The missing CDR3 end, 3 residues past where the read stops, is filled in from the germline J gene. Germline V gives CDR1 SGHRS, CDR2 YFSETQ. V was shortened by 4 bases and J by 4 bases, with 11 bases between the two germline ends. CDR3 length equals 14 residues.